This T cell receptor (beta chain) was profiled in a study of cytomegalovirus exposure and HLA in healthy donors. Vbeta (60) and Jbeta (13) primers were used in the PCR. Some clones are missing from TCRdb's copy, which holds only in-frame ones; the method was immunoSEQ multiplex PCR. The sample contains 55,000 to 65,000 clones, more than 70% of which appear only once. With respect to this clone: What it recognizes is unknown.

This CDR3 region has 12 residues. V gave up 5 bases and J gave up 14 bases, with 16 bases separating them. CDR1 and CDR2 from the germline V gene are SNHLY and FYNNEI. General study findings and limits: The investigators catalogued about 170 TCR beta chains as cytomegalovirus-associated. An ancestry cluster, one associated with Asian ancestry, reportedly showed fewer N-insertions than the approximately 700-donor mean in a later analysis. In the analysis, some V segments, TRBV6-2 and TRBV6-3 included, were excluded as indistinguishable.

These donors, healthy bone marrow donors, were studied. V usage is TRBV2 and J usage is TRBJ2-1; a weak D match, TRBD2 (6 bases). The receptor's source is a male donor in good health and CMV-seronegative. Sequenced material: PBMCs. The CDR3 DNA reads TGTGCCAGCAGTACCCGGCGCGGAGGGGAGTTCTTC. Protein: CASSTRRGGEFF. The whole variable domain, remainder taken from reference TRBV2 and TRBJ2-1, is EPEVTQTPSHQVTQMGQEVILRCVPISNHLYFYWYRQILGQKVEFLVSFYNNEISEKSEIFDDQFSVERPDGSNFTLKIRSTKLEDSAMYFCASSTRRGGEFFGPGTRLTVL.